These 24 T cell receptor beta chains came from one sample sequenced in a study of T cells in Graves' hyperthyroidism and ophthalmopathy. TCR beta CDR3 regions were amplified from RNA transcripts. HTBI primers were used for first-round RT-PCR of the TCR CDR3. One entry per CDR3 protein results from TCRdb running MiXCR on the multiplex PCR reads. The sample includes almost 50,000 distinct CDR3 sequences, roughly 50% of them seen just once. Sequences were obtained from peripheral blood or thyroid tissue (not recorded which). These receptors came from a man aged 18 to 30 with Graves' hyperthyroidism.

This clonotype showed up many times. The chain uses TRBV12-3 or TRBV12-4 and TRBJ1-5; D unclear. The V and J ends lost 1 base and 4 bases respectively, with 2 bases between them. CDR3 length: 12 residues. The CDR3 DNA reads as TGTGCCAGCAGTTTAGAGAATCAGCCCCAGCATTTT. Its protein is CASSLENQPQHF.

In its sample, this clonotype ranks as medium-sized. The chain has TRBV25-1 and TRBJ1-6, with 7 bases fitting TRBD1. Germline V gene sequence: CDR1 MGHDK, CDR2 SYGVNS. This CDR3 contains 14 residues. Trimming cost V 4 bases and J 10 bases; bases outside gene matches: 7. CDR3 DNA: TGTGCCAGCAGTGCTACAGGGGTAGGGTCACCCCTCCACTTT. As protein: CASSATGVGSPLHF.

This clonotype is medium-sized in the sample. This sequence joins TRBV25-1 and TRBJ2-6, with D unclear. This CDR3 comprises 17 residues. V lost 2 bases to trimming and J lost 0 bases, with 11 bases between them. Germline V gives CDR1 MGHDK, CDR2 SYGVNS. The DNA for the CDR3 is TGTGCCAGCAGTGAAGATGGTACAATCTCTGGGGCCAACGTCCTGACTTTC. This translates into CASSEDGTISGANVLTF. Drawing the rest from reference TRBV25-1 and TRBJ2-6, the complete variable domain is EADIYQTPRYLVIGTGKKITLECSQTMGHDKMYWYQQDPGMELHLIHYSYGVNSTEKGDLSSESTVSRIRTEHFPLTLESARPSHTSQYLCASSEDGTISGANVLTFGAGSRLTVL.

On this clonotype: A clone one base away is much larger, so this may be a read error. The chain is built from TRBV12-3 or TRBV12-4 and TRBJ1-4, with D tentatively TRBD1 (5 bases). The CDR3 extends over 14 amino acids. Trimming took 5 bases from V and 7 from J, leaving 14 bases between them. The CDR3 here is CASSTGTTGEKLFF. The CDR3 DNA is TGTGCCAGCAGTACCGGGACGACCGGTGAAAAACTGTTTTTT.

The genes are TRBV7-2 and TRBJ2-7, with TRBD2 matching over 11 bases. V shed 4 bases, J shed 6 bases, and the junction held 5 bases outside the gene matches. Germline CDR1 and CDR2: SGHTA and FQGNSA. The CDR3 spans 14 residues. CDR3 in amino acids: CASSSVLAGAEQYF. CDR3 sequence (DNA): TGTGCCAGCAGCTCAGTACTAGCGGGAGCCGAGCAGTACTTC.

Comment on this clonotype: One end of the junction fails to match germline, which may point to a read error. The V call is TRBV7-9, the J call TRBJ2-2, with D unresolved. This CDR3 has 13 amino acids. Germline CDR1 is SEHNR and CDR2 is FQNEAQ (reference sequence). CDR3 sequence (DNA): TGCGCCAGCAGCCACAGTAACACCGGGGAGCTGTTTTTT. Its protein product is CASSHSNTGELFF.

This clonotype was observed a handful of times. The rearrangement links TRBV20-1 to TRBJ2-7; 11 positions agree with TRBD2. Germline V gene data show CDR1 as DFQATT and CDR2 as SNEGSKA (reference sequence). The CDR3 totals 14 residues. Trimming took 6 bases from V and 4 from J; bases not matched to a gene: 8. The chain's CDR3 is CSATSSGRIYEQYF. The CDR3 nucleotides are TGCAGTGCCACTTCTAGCGGGAGGATATACGAGCAGTACTTC.

This clonotype was counted between two and nine times. CDR3: CASSVPGQGYEQYF. The CDR3 nucleotides are TGCGCCAGCAGCGTACCGGGACAGGGCTACGAGCAGTACTTC. The chain employs TRBV5-1 and TRBJ2-7, with 9 bases identical to TRBD1. The germline V gene encodes CDR1 SGHRS and CDR2 YFSETQ. The length of the CDR3 is 14 residues. Losses at the gene ends were 4 bases for V and 3 bases for J; bases not matched to a gene: 5. Filled out from reference TRBV5-1 and TRBJ2-7, the complete variable domain reads KAGVTQTPRYLIKTRGQQVTLSCSPISGHRSVSWYQQTPGQGLQFLFEYFSETQRNKGNFPGRFSGRQFSNSRSEMNVSTLELGDSALYLCASSVPGQGYEQYFGPGTRLTVT.

The gene calls are TRBV29-1 and TRBJ1-2; tentative D call: TRBD1 (5 bases). V lost 7 bases, J lost 6 bases, and 12 bases lay in between. Germline loops: CDR1 SQVTM, CDR2 ANQGSEA. CDR3 length equals 11 residues. The CDR3 nucleotides read TGCAGCGGTGGGGCCGACGATGGCTACACCTTC. Translation: CSGGADDGYTF.

This clonotype was detected ten times or more. The chain joins TRBV2 to TRBJ1-6, with D unresolved. Germline V gene sequence: CDR1 SNHLY, CDR2 FYNNEI. The ends were cut back, 10 bases at V and 10 bases at J, with 17 bases in the middle. The CDR3 consists of 13 residues. CDR3 in amino acids: CANSGNSKSPLHF. CDR3 coding DNA: TGTGCCAACTCCGGGAATTCAAAGTCACCCCTCCACTTT. The full variable domain, completed using reference TRBV2 and TRBJ1-6, is EPEVTQTPSHQVTQMGQEVILRCVPISNHLYFYWYRQILGQKVEFLVSFYNNEISEKSEIFDDQFSVERPDGSNFTLKIRSTKLEDSAMYFCANSGNSKSPLHFGNGTRLTVT.

In the case of this clonotype: Possible read error: a much larger clone is one base away. The chain carries TRBV12-3 or TRBV12-4 and TRBJ2-3; D gene ambiguous. Deletions cut 7 bases from V and 4 bases from J, with 9 bases between. This CDR3 has 12 amino acids. This CDR3 is CASTPIPDTQYF. DNA of the CDR3: TGTGCCAGCACCCCGATTCCAGATACGCAGTATTTT.

The genes are TRBV10-3 and TRBJ2-2; 10 nucleotides match TRBD2. From germline, CDR1 is ENHRY and CDR2 SYGVKD. This CDR3 has 15 residues. Germline trimming cut 6 bases from V and 6 bases from J; bases unmatched to any gene: 7. The CDR3 DNA reads as TGTGCCATCAGGCTAGGGACTAGCGCGGCCGGGGAGCTGTTTTTT. Translating it yields CAIRLGTSAAGELFF.

The chain employs TRBV7-9 and TRBJ2-7; tentatively, D is TRBD2 (6 bases). The CDR3 is made up of 16 amino acids. CDR1 SEHNR and CDR2 FQNEAQ come from the germline V gene (reference sequence). Trimming left V 4 bases short and J 2 bases short, with 18 bases between. CDR3 protein: CASSSDGGSFTYEQYF. The CDR3 nucleotides are TGTGCCAGCAGCTCTGACGGGGGTTCGTTTACCTACGAGCAGTACTTC. Using reference TRBV7-9 and TRBJ2-7 for the parts outside the CDR3, the full variable domain is DTGVSQNPRHKITKRGQNVTFRCDPISEHNRLYWYRQTLGQGPEFLTYFQNEAQLEKSRLLSDRFSAERPKGSFSTLEIQRTEQGDSAMYLCASSSDGGSFTYEQYFGPGTRLTVT.

A remark on this clonotype: Germline and junction disagree at one end, which may indicate a read error. This sequence joins TRBV7-9 and TRBJ2-7, with a tentative D call TRBD1 (6 bases). Germline CDR1 and CDR2: SEHNR and FQNEAQ (reference sequence). The CDR3 length is 16 residues. The CDR3 here is CASGLAEQGTSYEQYF. Written as DNA, the CDR3 is TGTGCCAGCGGCTTGGCCGAACAGGGCACCTCCTACGAGCAGTACTTC.

This clonotype was counted only a few times. A read error may explain this, as a much larger clone is one base away. V is TRBV6-1 and J is TRBJ2-7, with D perhaps being TRBD1 or TRBD2 (5 bases each). There are 15 residues in the CDR3. Trimming pared 6 bases from V and 8 bases from J, leaving 23 bases between. CDR1 and CDR2 (germline): MNHNS, SASEGT. The CDR3 is CASRSIRGRRSKQYF. As DNA, the CDR3 is TGTGCCAGCAGATCCATCCGGGGCCGTAGGTCCAAGCAGTACTTC.

This chain uses TRBV20-1 with TRBJ1-6; no firm D call. Germline loops: CDR1 DFQATT, CDR2 SNEGSKA (reference sequence). The CDR3 has 16 amino acids. V gave up 6 bases and J gave up 3 bases, with 18 bases separating them. The CDR3 DNA is TGCAGTGCCAGCAACCCCGCGGGAGTCTATAATTCACCCCTCCACTTT. Its protein product is CSASNPAGVYNSPLHF.

The sample holds many counts of this clonotype. The genes are TRBV15 and TRBJ1-4; no definite D call. The CDR3 length is 15 residues. V lost 6 bases and J lost 6, with 17 bases in between. CDR1 and CDR2 (germline): LNHNV, YYDKDF (reference sequence). The CDR3 nucleotides read TGTGCCACCAGTACGAGTGGTATACTTGATGAAAAACTGTTTTTT. Translated: CATSTSGILDEKLFF. The whole variable domain, remainder taken from reference TRBV15 and TRBJ1-4, is DAMVIQNPRYQVTQFGKPVTLSCSQTLNHNVMYWYQQKSSQAPKLLFHYYDKDFNNEADTPDNFQSRRPNTSFCFLDIRSPGLGDTAMYLCATSTSGILDEKLFFGSGTQLSVL.

At least ten counts were recorded for this clonotype. V usage is TRBV7-2 and J usage is TRBJ2-7; D possibly uses TRBD1 or TRBD2 (5 bases each). Germline-derived CDR1 and CDR2 are SGHTA and FQGNSA. This CDR3 is 14 amino acids long. Trimming removed 5 bases from V and 7 bases from J, with 18 bases in between. The CDR3 loop is CASSPPGATGEQYF. Written as DNA, the CDR3 is TGTGCCAGCAGCCCCCCCGGGGCAACAGGAGAGCAGTACTTC.

This clonotype has ten or more counts. The V gene is TRBV28, the J gene TRBJ2-7; possibly TRBD2 for D (5 bases). V was trimmed by 1 base and J by 0 bases, leaving 13 bases between them. Germline lookup yields CDR1 MDHEN and CDR2 SYDVKM. CDR3 length: 16 amino acids. The CDR3 here is CASSLYRAGSSYEQYF. In DNA, the CDR3 is TGTGCCAGCAGTTTATATCGGGCGGGTTCCTCCTACGAGCAGTACTTC.

The gene calls are TRBV12-3 or TRBV12-4 and TRBJ1-1; D unclear. This CDR3 spans 12 amino acids. Trimming left V 7 bases short and J 4 bases short, with 10 bases between. The CDR3 sequence: CASISGGTEAFF. In nucleotides, the CDR3 is TGTGCCAGCATTTCAGGTGGCACTGAAGCTTTCTTT.

The chain carries TRBV2 and TRBJ2-7; TRBD1 or TRBD2 may be the D gene (5 bases each). The CDR3 runs to 12 residues. CDR1 and CDR2 from the germline V gene are SNHLY and FYNNEI. Deletions cut 8 bases from V and 4 bases from J, with 12 bases between. The DNA of the CDR3 is TGTGCCAGCGGGTCAGAGGGGTACGAGCAGTACTTC. Translated: CASGSEGYEQYF.

Turning to this clonotype: A junction end diverges from the germline sequence, so it may reflect a read error. CDR3 region: CASSVLQNTEAFF. The CDR3 DNA follows: TGTGCCAGCAGCGTCCTGCAGAACACTGAAGCTTTCTTT. The chain recombines TRBV10-2 with TRBJ1-1; no clear D gene. The germline V gene encodes CDR1 WSHSY and CDR2 SAAADI. This CDR3 comprises 13 residues.

On this clonotype itself: Sequence at one end of the junction differs from germline and may be a read error. The rearrangement uses TRBV7-3 and TRBJ2-7; TRBD1 agrees at 8 bases. The germline V gene encodes CDR1 SGHTA and CDR2 FQGTGA. The CDR3 runs 14 residues. CDR3 in DNA: TGCGCCAGCAGCCAAGACAGGGGCGGCTACGAGCAGTACTTC. It translates to CASSQDRGGYEQYF. Together with reference TRBV7-3 and TRBJ2-7, the CDR3 gives the full variable domain: GAGVSQTPSNKVTEKGKYVELRCDPISGHTALYWYRQSLGQGPEFLIYFQGTGAADDSGLPNDRFFAVRPEGSVSTLKIQRTERGDSAVYLCASSQDRGGYEQYFGPGTRLTVT.

Here the CDR3 DNA reads TGTGCCAGTACCAGGGGTACCTATGGCTACACCTTC. Protein product: CASTRGTYGYTF. The chain carries TRBV7-9 and TRBJ1-2, with D possibly matching TRBD1 (6 bases). Germline V gene data show CDR1 as SEHNR and CDR2 as FQNEAQ (reference sequence). Trimming shortened V by 9 bases and J by 4 bases, and 12 bases separated the two germline ends. This CDR3 comprises 12 residues.